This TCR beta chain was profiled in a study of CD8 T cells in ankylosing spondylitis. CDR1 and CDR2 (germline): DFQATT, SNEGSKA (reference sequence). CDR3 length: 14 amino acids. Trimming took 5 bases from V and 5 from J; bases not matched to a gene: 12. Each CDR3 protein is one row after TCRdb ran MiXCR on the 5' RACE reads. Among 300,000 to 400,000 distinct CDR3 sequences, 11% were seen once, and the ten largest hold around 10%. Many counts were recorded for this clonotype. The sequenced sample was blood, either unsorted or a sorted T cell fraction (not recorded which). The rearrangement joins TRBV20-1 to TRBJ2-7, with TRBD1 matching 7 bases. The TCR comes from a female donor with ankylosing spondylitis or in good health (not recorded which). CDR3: CSAPLRQGTNEQYF. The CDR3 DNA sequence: TGCAGTGCTCCGCTTCGACAGGGAACGAACGAGCAGTACTTC.